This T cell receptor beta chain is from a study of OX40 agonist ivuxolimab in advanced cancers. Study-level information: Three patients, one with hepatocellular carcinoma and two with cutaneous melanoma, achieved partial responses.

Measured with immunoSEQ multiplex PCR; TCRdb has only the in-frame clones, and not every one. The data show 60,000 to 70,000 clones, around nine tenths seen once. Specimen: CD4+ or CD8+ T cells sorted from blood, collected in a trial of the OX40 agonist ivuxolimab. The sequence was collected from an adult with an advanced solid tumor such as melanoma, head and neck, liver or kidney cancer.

CDR3 sequence (DNA): TGTGCCAGCAGCCTGACAGGCGAAGCCTATAATTCACCCCTCCACTTT. Its protein is CASSLTGEAYNSPLHF. The V call is TRBV11-2, the J call TRBJ1-6, with D possibly matching TRBD1 (6 bases). V was clipped by 5 bases and J by 2 bases, with 13 bases between them. Germline V gene data show CDR1 as SGHAT and CDR2 as FQNNGV. The CDR3 length is 16 residues.